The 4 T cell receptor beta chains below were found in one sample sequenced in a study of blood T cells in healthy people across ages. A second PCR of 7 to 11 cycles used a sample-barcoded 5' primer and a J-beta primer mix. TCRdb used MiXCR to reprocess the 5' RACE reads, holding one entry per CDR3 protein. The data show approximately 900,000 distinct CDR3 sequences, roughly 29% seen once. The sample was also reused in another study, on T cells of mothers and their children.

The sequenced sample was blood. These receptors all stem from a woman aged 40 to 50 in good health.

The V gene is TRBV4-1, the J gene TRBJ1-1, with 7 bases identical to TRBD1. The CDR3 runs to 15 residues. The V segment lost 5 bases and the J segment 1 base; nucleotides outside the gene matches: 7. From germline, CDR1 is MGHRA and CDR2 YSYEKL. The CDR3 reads CASSETGERNTEAFF. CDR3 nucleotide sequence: TGCGCCAGCAGCGAAACAGGGGAGAGGAACACTGAAGCTTTCTTT.

CDR3 nucleotides: TGCAGTGCTGACCTTGGGGAAGGGTTCTACGAGCAGTACTTC. It codes for CSADLGEGFYEQYF. V and J are TRBV20-1 and TRBJ2-7, with D hard to call. Germline loops: CDR1 DFQATT, CDR2 SNEGSKA (reference sequence). This CDR3 is built from 14 residues. Trimming took off 5 bases at V and 3 bases at J, with 17 bases between the two ends.

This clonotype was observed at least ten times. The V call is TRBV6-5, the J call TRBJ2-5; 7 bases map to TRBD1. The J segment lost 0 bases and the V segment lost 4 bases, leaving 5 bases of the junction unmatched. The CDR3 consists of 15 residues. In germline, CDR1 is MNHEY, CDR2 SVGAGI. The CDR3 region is CASSSGRGYQETQYF. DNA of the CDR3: TGTGCCAGCAGTTCTGGCAGGGGGTACCAAGAGACCCAGTACTTC.

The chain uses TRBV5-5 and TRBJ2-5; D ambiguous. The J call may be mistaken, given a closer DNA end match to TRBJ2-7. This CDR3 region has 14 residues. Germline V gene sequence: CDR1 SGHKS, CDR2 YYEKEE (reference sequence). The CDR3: CASITVGPYDEQYF. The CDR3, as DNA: TGTGCCAGCATCACTGTGGGCCCGTACGACGAGCAGTACTTC.